Presented here are 10 T cell receptor beta chains from one specimen sequenced in a study of OX40 agonist ivuxolimab in advanced cancers. Sequenced by immunoSEQ multiplex PCR; TCRdb stores in-frame clones only, minus some. The table lists around 30,000 clones, under 85% of them singletons. The sample consisted of CD4+ or CD8+ T cells sorted from blood, taken in a trial of the OX40 agonist ivuxolimab. The receptors were gathered from an adult with an advanced solid tumor such as melanoma, head and neck, liver or kidney cancer.

The CDR3 loop reads CASSSRRLAVKETQYF. The CDR3 coding sequence is TGTGCCAGCAGTTCCCGCCGACTAGCGGTGAAAGAGACCCAGTACTTC. The chain uses TRBV6-5 and TRBJ2-5; 9 bases match TRBD2. Germline V gives CDR1 MNHEY, CDR2 SVGAGI. Trimming cost V 4 bases and J 3 bases; bases outside gene matches: 9. There are 16 residues in the CDR3.

The chain carries TRBV6-5 and TRBJ1-5, with TRBD1 as a possible D gene (5 bases). This CDR3 region has 15 residues. Germline CDR1 is MNHEY and CDR2 is SVGAGI. With 6 bases removed from V and 2 bases from J, the gap between germline ends came to 14 bases. CDR3 loop: CASRGSQGRNQPQHF. The CDR3 DNA reads TGTGCCAGCAGGGGGTCCCAGGGACGCAATCAGCCCCAGCATTTT.

This chain links TRBV9 with TRBJ1-5; D is unresolved. V lost 3 bases and J lost 3, with 7 bases in between. This CDR3 is 13 amino acids long. Germline loops: CDR1 SGDLS, CDR2 YYNGEE. The CDR3 sequence is CASSADYNQPQHF. The DNA of the CDR3 is TGTGCCAGCAGCGCGGACTACAATCAGCCCCAGCATTTT.

The rearrangement uses TRBV19 and TRBJ2-5; 10 bases map to TRBD1. CDR1 and CDR2 (germline): LNHDA, SQIVND (reference sequence). This CDR3 contains 14 residues. With V trimmed by 5 bases and J by 11 bases, 11 bases remained unmatched. As DNA, the CDR3 is TGTGCCAGTAGTGAGGGACAGGGGCGCTTTGAGCAGTACTTC. Protein: CASSEGQGRFEQYF.

The V gene is TRBV19, the J gene TRBJ1-1, with TRBD1 matching 8 bases. CDR3 length equals 16 residues. Germline CDR1 reads LNHDA; CDR2 reads SQIVND (reference sequence). V lost 5 bases and J lost 3; bases outside the gene matches: 11. The CDR3 spells CASSLPSGGSDTEAFF. In DNA form, the CDR3 reads TGTGCCAGTAGTCTCCCTTCAGGGGGCTCCGACACTGAAGCTTTCTTT.

This rearrangement joins TRBV9 to TRBJ2-1; 9 bases line up with TRBD2. CDR3 length: 16 amino acids. Looked up from germline, CDR1 is SGDLS and CDR2 is YYNGEE. Trimming at V came to 0 bases and at J to 9 bases, leaving 10 bases not matched to a gene. The CDR3: CASSVVAGTSNTEQFF. Written as DNA, the CDR3 is TGTGCCAGCAGCGTAGTAGCCGGGACTAGCAACACTGAGCAGTTCTTC.

CDR3 loop: CASSLTRDRGTDTQYF. CDR3 DNA: TGTGCCAGCAGCTTAACGAGGGACAGGGGAACAGATACGCAGTATTTT. The genes are TRBV7-3 and TRBJ2-3, with 10 nucleotides matching TRBD1. Germline loops: CDR1 SGHTA, CDR2 FQGTGA. CDR3 size: 16 residues. J gave up 3 bases and V 0 bases, and 3 bases lay outside the gene matches.

The chain is built from TRBV14 and TRBJ2-1; a possible D gene is TRBD2 (5 bases). Trimming left V 5 bases short and J 4 bases short, with 15 bases between. The germline CDR1 and CDR2 sequences are SGHDN and FVKESK. The length of the CDR3 is 15 residues. This chain's CDR3 is CASSALGALYNEQFF. The CDR3 DNA reads as TGTGCCAGCAGCGCCCTGGGAGCGCTTTACAATGAGCAGTTCTTC.

The chain employs TRBV6-1 and TRBJ1-6; perhaps TRBD1 as D (5 bases). The V end lost 6 bases, the J end lost 10 bases, and 19 bases lay between the germline ends. The CDR3 consists of 15 residues. Germline V gene data show CDR1 as MNHNS and CDR2 as SASEGT. In DNA, the CDR3 is TGTGCCAGCAGCCGACCCGGGACGGATTTCTCACCCCTCCACTTT. Translation: CASSRPGTDFSPLHF.

The V call is TRBV5-1, the J call TRBJ2-1; TRBD2 agrees at 11 bases. The CDR3 runs to 17 residues. From germline, CDR1 is SGHRS and CDR2 YFSETQ. Trimming took 1 base from V and 6 from J; bases not matched to a gene: 9. CDR3 DNA sequence: TGCGCCAGCAGCTTGTCTAGCGGGGGGCGTACTACCAATGAGCAGTTCTTC. Translating it yields CASSLSSGGRTTNEQFF.